These 24 T cell receptor beta chains were all obtained from the same sample, sequenced in a study of human T cells and chemical hapten exposure (TCRdb year 2021). Unfractionated whole blood was collected in Tempus Blood RNA tubes, and total RNA was extracted from that blood. Library method: 5' RACE. These reads were obtained on an Illumina MiSeq. Through fastp at Q25 and MiXCR, TCRdb rebuilt clones from the public reads, retaining in-frame beta chains. For every CDR3 protein sequence, its rows merge into one entry that carries the most common genes and DNA. The table for this sample lists about 80,000 distinct CDR3 sequences; 15% to 20% of them were counted only once. The ten largest clones take up approximately 6.3% of the sample. The source is a female donor in good health.

The J gene is TRBJ2-6, the V gene TRBV30; D gene uncertain. Germline V gives CDR1 GTSNPN, CDR2 SVGIG (reference sequence). Between the trimmed V and J ends, which lost 7 bases and 1 base, there was a span of 8 bases. CDR3 size: 13 residues. This CDR3 is CASQKSGANVLTF. Here the CDR3 DNA reads TGTGCCTCCCAGAAATCTGGGGCCAACGTCCTGACTTTC.

This clonotype turned up a few times. The chain combines TRBV11-2 with TRBJ1-1, with no clear D. The CDR3 consists of 13 residues. Germline loops: CDR1 SGHAT, CDR2 FQNNGV. The ends were cut back, 6 bases at V and 7 bases at J, with 15 bases in the middle. The CDR3 bases are TGTGCCAGCAGGATGATCGGACGAAATGAAGCTTTCTTT. It is translated as CASRMIGRNEAFF.

V gene TRBV20-1 combines with J gene TRBJ1-5, with D maybe TRBD1 (5 bases). V was shortened by 3 bases and J by 3 bases, with 9 bases between the two germline ends. Germline lookup yields CDR1 DFQATT and CDR2 SNEGSKA (reference sequence). CDR3 length: 13 amino acids. The CDR3 loop reads CSASRVYNQPQHF. CDR3 nucleotide sequence: TGCAGTGCTAGCAGGGTGTACAATCAGCCCCAGCATTTT.

The chain recombines TRBV7-8 with TRBJ2-3, with 7 bases identical to TRBD1. Germline-derived CDR1 and CDR2 are SGHVS and FQNEAQ. CDR3 length: 16 amino acids. The junction had 4 bases not matched to a gene; V was cut back by 1 base and J by 0 bases. The CDR3 reads CASSLVNRGSTDTQYF. The CDR3, as DNA: TGTGCCAGCAGCTTAGTTAACAGGGGAAGCACAGATACGCAGTATTTT.

The V call is TRBV9, the J call TRBJ2-2; D unresolved. The CDR3 covers 15 residues. The germline V and J ends were trimmed by 0 bases and 8 bases, with 14 bases remaining between them. The germline CDR1 and CDR2 sequences are SGDLS and YYNGEE. The CDR3 nucleotides are TGTGCCAGCAGCGTAGGCGGCGGCACTGGAGGGGAGCTGTTTTTT. It translates to CASSVGGGTGGELFF.

This clonotype was seen repeatedly, ten times or more. V and J are TRBV7-2 and TRBJ1-1, with TRBD1 matching 8 bases. With 5 bases clipped from V and 6 bases from J, the junction kept 8 bases outside the gene matches. Germline-derived CDR1 and CDR2 are SGHTA and FQGNSA. The CDR3 is 14 residues long. CDR3 in DNA: TGTGCCAGCAGCATATTACAGGGGGGGCCTGAAGCTTTCTTT. Protein product: CASSILQGGPEAFF.

This chain uses TRBV5-6 with TRBJ1-6; D is undetermined. V lost 4 bases to trimming and J lost 6 bases, with 14 bases between them. The CDR3 covers 15 residues. Germline V lookup: CDR1 SGHDT, CDR2 YYEEEE. CDR3 nucleotide sequence: TGTGCCAGCAGCATCAAAGAGGATTTTAATTCACCCCTCCACTTT. This translates into CASSIKEDFNSPLHF. Together with reference TRBV5-6 and TRBJ1-6, the CDR3 gives the full variable domain: DAGVTQSPTHLIKTRGQQVTLRCSPKSGHDTVSWYQQALGQGPQFIFQYYEEEERQRGNFPDRFSGHQFPNYSSELNVNALLLGDSALYLCASSIKEDFNSPLHFGNGTRLTVT.

This clonotype was counted many times. This may be a read error, as it is one base from a much larger clone. The chain links TRBV7-2 to TRBJ1-3; perhaps TRBD1 as D (5 bases). Between the trimmed V and J ends, which lost 5 bases and 3 bases, there was a span of 17 bases. Germline V gives CDR1 SGHTA, CDR2 FQGNSA. This CDR3 has 16 amino acids. In DNA form, the CDR3 reads TGTGCCAGCAGCCCCCAGGGCTATGCCAGTGGAAACACCATATATTTT. Its translation: CASSPQGYASGNTIYF.

Details on this clonotype: One end of the junction is discordant with germline, which a read error may explain. The chain's CDR3 is CASSLGGGGLSHEQYF. CDR3 coding DNA: TGTGCTAGCAGCCTAGGGGGAGGGGGCCTTTCCCACGAGCAGTACTTC. The chain carries TRBV3-1 and TRBJ2-7; D is possibly TRBD1 or TRBD2 (7 bases each). The CDR3 has 16 amino acids. Germline CDR1 reads LGHDT; CDR2 reads YNNKEL (reference sequence).

This chain links TRBV4-3 with TRBJ1-4, with 7 bases aligning to TRBD1. This CDR3 contains 16 residues. Per the germline V gene, CDR1 is LGHNA and CDR2 is YSLEER. After removal of 4 bases from V and 6 bases from J, the junction contained 11 bases not matched to a gene. The chain's CDR3 is CASSRIPTGRDEKLFF. The CDR3 DNA is TGCGCCAGCAGCCGGATCCCGACAGGGAGGGATGAAAAACTGTTTTTT.

The chain recombines TRBV5-1 with TRBJ1-5; the D gene is possibly TRBD1 (6 bases). This CDR3 contains 15 residues. V was cut by 4 bases and J by 2 bases, with 13 bases left in between. Germline V gives CDR1 SGHRS, CDR2 YFSETQ. The chain's CDR3 is CASSPEDSRNQPQHF. CDR3 DNA: TGCGCCAGCAGCCCGGAGGACAGTCGCAATCAGCCCCAGCATTTT.

This chain connects TRBV5-1 to TRBJ1-3, with D maybe TRBD1 (5 bases). Germline V gives CDR1 SGHRS, CDR2 YFSETQ. The CDR3 length is 14 residues. V shed 7 bases and J shed 2 bases, with 13 bases lying between them. The CDR3, as DNA: TGCGCCAGCGGGGAGGGGAATCCTGGAAACACCATATATTTT. Residues: CASGEGNPGNTIYF.

The J gene is TRBJ1-6, the V gene TRBV20-1; possibly TRBD1 for D (6 bases). The CDR3 is 15 residues long. The germline V gene has CDR1 DFQATT and CDR2 SNEGSKA (reference sequence). Trimming pared 2 bases from V and 1 base from J, leaving 9 bases between. The CDR3 sequence: CSARRGGSYNSPLHF. CDR3 bases: TGCAGTGCTAGAAGAGGGGGTTCCTATAATTCACCCCTCCACTTT.

This sequence joins TRBV5-1 and TRBJ1-2; 7 bases agree with TRBD1. V shed 4 bases, J shed 5 bases, and the junction held 8 bases outside the gene matches. This CDR3 is built from 14 residues. Germline-derived CDR1 and CDR2 are SGHRS and YFSETQ. The CDR3 DNA reads TGCGCCAGCAGCCCCCGACAGGGTCGTTATGGCTACACCTTC. It encodes CASSPRQGRYGYTF.

This clonotype came up a few times. The chain carries TRBV12-3 or TRBV12-4 and TRBJ2-7; 11 bases agree with TRBD2. After removal of 6 bases from V and 3 bases from J, the junction contained 13 bases not matched to a gene. The CDR3 extends over 17 amino acids. CDR3 nucleotides: TGTGCCAGCAGCGCCTCCCCCGGGACTAGCGGCCTCTACGAGCAGTACTTC. It yields the protein CASSASPGTSGLYEQYF.

The chain joins TRBV5-1 to TRBJ2-1, with 13 bases that match TRBD2. There are 17 residues in the CDR3. Germline V gives CDR1 SGHRS, CDR2 YFSETQ. V dropped 0 bases and J dropped 9; count of bases not matched to a gene: 9. In DNA form, the CDR3 reads TGCGCCAGCAGCTTGGATCGGACTAGCGGGAGATTGCGTGAGCAGTTCTTC. It specifies CASSLDRTSGRLREQFF. The whole variable domain, filled in from reference TRBV5-1 and TRBJ2-1, reads KAGVTQTPRYLIKTRGQQVTLSCSPISGHRSVSWYQQTPGQGLQFLFEYFSETQRNKGNFPGRFSGRQFSNSRSEMNVSTLELGDSALYLCASSLDRTSGRLREQFFGPGTRLTVL.

A few counts support this clonotype. The chain has TRBV11-3 and TRBJ1-1, with TRBD1 identical over 8 bases. V gave up 5 bases and J gave up 0 bases; unmatched junction bases: 5. Germline V gene lookup returns CDR1 SGHNT and CDR2 YENEEA. This CDR3 is 15 amino acids long. The CDR3 DNA reads TGTGCCAGCAGCCACAGGGGGGGGATGAACACTGAAGCTTTCTTT. Its protein is CASSHRGGMNTEAFF.

This rearrangement joins TRBV20-1 to TRBJ2-2; 7 bases map to TRBD1. Germline V gene data show CDR1 as DFQATT and CDR2 as SNEGSKA (reference sequence). The length of the CDR3 is 16 residues. With 0 bases clipped from V and 6 bases from J, the junction kept 10 bases outside the gene matches. The CDR3 reads CSARDFRQGGAGELFF. The CDR3 DNA sequence: TGCAGTGCTAGAGATTTTAGACAGGGTGGGGCCGGGGAGCTGTTTTTT.

The chain uses TRBV7-9 and TRBJ2-3; 8 bases align to TRBD2. V gave up 5 bases and J gave up 1 base; unmatched junction bases: 14. Per germline, CDR1 SEHNR and CDR2 FQNEAQ (reference sequence). This CDR3 has 18 residues. The CDR3 coding sequence is TGTGCCAGCAGCCCAATCCGGGGGGGAAGGGATGGCACAGATACGCAGTATTTT. Protein: CASSPIRGGRDGTDTQYF.

This clonotype has more than one count but fewer than ten. The chain links TRBV20-1 to TRBJ1-2, with D perhaps TRBD1 (6 bases). There are 12 residues in the CDR3. Per germline, CDR1 DFQATT and CDR2 SNEGSKA (reference sequence). Trimming removed 0 bases from V and 7 bases from J, with 9 bases in between. CDR3 bases: TGCAGTGCTAGAGATCAGGACAGTGGCTACACCTTC. Its protein product is CSARDQDSGYTF.

In its sample, this clonotype was seen many times. The chain carries TRBV6-1 and TRBJ2-1; TRBD2 is a possible D gene (6 bases). This CDR3 is built from 17 residues. Per the germline V gene, CDR1 is MNHNS and CDR2 is SASEGT. Trimming left V 5 bases short and J 0 bases short, with 17 bases between. In nucleotides, the CDR3 is TGTGCCAGCAGTACACCACTTCGGACTAACTCCTACAATGAGCAGTTCTTC. This gives the protein CASSTPLRTNSYNEQFF.

The CDR3 region is CASSFFPPGHPQSGSPLHF. The CDR3 DNA sequence: TGTGCCAGCAGTTTTTTCCCCCCGGGGCATCCACAGAGCGGTTCACCCCTCCACTTT. The chain recombines TRBV6-5 with TRBJ1-6; TRBD1 might be the D (5 bases). CDR3 size: 19 residues. With 4 bases removed from V and 9 bases from J, the gap between germline ends came to 28 bases. Germline V gene sequence: CDR1 MNHEY, CDR2 SVGAGI.

In this sample, this clonotype turned up a few times. J is TRBJ1-5 and V is TRBV7-8; 7 nucleotides line up with TRBD1. There are 16 residues in the CDR3. With 5 bases clipped from V and 0 bases from J, the junction kept 7 bases outside the gene matches. CDR1 is SGHVS and CDR2 is FQNEAQ in the germline V gene. CDR3 region: CASSPWDSNSNQPQHF. The CDR3 coding sequence is TGTGCCAGCAGCCCGTGGGACAGCAATAGCAATCAGCCCCAGCATTTT.

V usage is TRBV28 and J usage is TRBJ2-7; TRBD2 aligns across 10 bases. CDR3 length equals 16 residues. The germline gives CDR1 MDHEN, CDR2 SYDVKM. The ends lost 4 bases at V and 0 bases at J; junction bases unmatched: 6. The DNA of the CDR3 is TGTGCCAGCAGTTACTCCGGGACTAGCGACTCCTACGAGCAGTACTTC. This sequence encodes CASSYSGTSDSYEQYF.